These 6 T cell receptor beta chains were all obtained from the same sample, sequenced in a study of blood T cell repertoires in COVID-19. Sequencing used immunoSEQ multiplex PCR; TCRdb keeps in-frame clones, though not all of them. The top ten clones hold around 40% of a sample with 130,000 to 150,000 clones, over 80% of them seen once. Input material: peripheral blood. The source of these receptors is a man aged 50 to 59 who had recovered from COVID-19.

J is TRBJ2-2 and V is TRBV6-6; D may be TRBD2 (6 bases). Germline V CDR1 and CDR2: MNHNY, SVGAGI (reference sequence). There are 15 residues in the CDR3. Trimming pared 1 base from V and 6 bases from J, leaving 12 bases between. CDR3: CASSYWPPGAGELFF. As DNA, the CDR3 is TGTGCCAGCAGTTACTGGCCCCCGGGGGCCGGGGAGCTGTTTTTT.

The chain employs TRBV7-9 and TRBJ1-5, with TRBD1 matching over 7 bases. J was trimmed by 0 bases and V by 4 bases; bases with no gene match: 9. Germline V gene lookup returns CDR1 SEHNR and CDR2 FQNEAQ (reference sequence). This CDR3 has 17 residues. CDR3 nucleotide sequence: TGTGCCAGCAGCTCCTACTCGACAGGGACTAGCAATCAGCCCCAGCATTTT. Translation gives CASSSYSTGTSNQPQHF.

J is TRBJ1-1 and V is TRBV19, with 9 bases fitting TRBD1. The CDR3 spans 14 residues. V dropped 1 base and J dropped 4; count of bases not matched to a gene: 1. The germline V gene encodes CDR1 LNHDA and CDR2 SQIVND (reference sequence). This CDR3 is CASSIGTGVTEAFF. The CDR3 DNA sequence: TGTGCCAGTAGTATAGGGACAGGGGTCACTGAAGCTTTCTTT. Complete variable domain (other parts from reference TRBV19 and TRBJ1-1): DGGITQSPKYLFRKEGQNVTLSCEQNLNHDAMYWYRQDPGQGLRLIYYSQIVNDFQKGDIAEGYSVSREKKESFPLTVTSAQKNPTAFYLCASSIGTGVTEAFFGQGTRLTVV.

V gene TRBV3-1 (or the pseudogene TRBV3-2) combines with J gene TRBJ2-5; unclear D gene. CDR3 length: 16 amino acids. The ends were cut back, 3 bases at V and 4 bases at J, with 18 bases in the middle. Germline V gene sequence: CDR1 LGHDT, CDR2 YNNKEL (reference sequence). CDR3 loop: CASSHLPNEVGETQYF. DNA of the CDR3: TGTGCCAGCAGCCATCTTCCCAATGAGGTAGGAGAGACCCAGTACTTC.

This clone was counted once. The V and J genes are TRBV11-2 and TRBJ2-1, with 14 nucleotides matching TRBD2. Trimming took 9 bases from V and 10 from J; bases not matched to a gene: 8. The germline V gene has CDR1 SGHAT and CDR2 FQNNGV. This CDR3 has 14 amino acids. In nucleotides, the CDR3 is TGTGCCAGTCGGCGACTAGCGGGGGGGGTAGAGCAGTTCTTC. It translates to CASRRLAGGVEQFF.

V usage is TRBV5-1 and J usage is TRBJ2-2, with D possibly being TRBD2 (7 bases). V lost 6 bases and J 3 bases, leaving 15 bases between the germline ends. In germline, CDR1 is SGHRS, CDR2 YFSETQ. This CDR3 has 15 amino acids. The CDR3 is CASNEGGAHTGELFF. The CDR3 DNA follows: TGCGCCAGCAACGAGGGGGGGGCCCACACCGGGGAGCTGTTTTTT.